A selection of T cell receptor beta chains follows, all from one sample in a study of OX40 agonist ivuxolimab in advanced cancers. Sequenced by immunoSEQ multiplex PCR; TCRdb stores in-frame clones only, minus some. Of 75,000 to 100,000 clones in the sample, less than 85% are singletons; the top ten hold roughly 5.8%. Sequences were derived from CD4+ or CD8+ T cells sorted from blood, sampled in a trial of the OX40 agonist ivuxolimab. Every receptor here comes from an adult with an advanced solid tumor such as melanoma, head and neck, liver or kidney cancer. CDR3s include the opening cysteine and the closing phenylalanine or tryptophan. The D gene is left open where the match is weak. The listing skips clone size in some rows; elsewhere it reads once, few, many or a size class.

d_call,v_call,cdr3_length,j_call,clone_size,cdr3_aa,cdr3_nt
NA,TRBV5-1,14,TRBJ1-5,NA,CASSLAGRGQPQHF,TGCGCCAGCAGCTTGGCAGGGCGCGGTCAGCCCCAGCATTTT
NA,TRBV29-1,16,TRBJ2-7,NA,CSVGGDSHDSSYEQYF,TGCAGCGTTGGGGGGGACAGCCACGATTCCTCCTACGAGCAGTACTTC
NA,TRBV5-1,14,TRBJ1-1,NA,CASSLGFANTEAFF,TGCGCCAGCAGCTTGGGGTTTGCGAACACTGAAGCTTTCTTT
NA,TRBV6-5,16,TRBJ1-4,NA,CASSYPVEGVHEKLFF,TGTGCCAGCAGTTACCCGGTAGAGGGAGTTCATGAAAAACTGTTTTTT
NA,TRBV5-5,13,TRBJ2-1,NA,CASSYVQGNEQFF,TGTGCCAGCAGCTACGTACAGGGAAATGAGCAGTTCTTC
NA,TRBV27,14,TRBJ2-5,NA,CASRRTGTQETQYF,TGTGCCAGCAGGCGTACAGGGACCCAAGAGACCCAGTACTTC
NA,TRBV7-9,13,TRBJ2-5,once,CAGRGQLEETQYF,TGTGCCGGAAGAGGACAGTTAGAGGAGACCCAGTACTTC
NA,TRBV21-1,18,TRBJ1-5,NA,CASSHRRDRGHGNQPQHF,TGTGCCAGCAGCCACCGGCGGGACAGGGGGCATGGCAATCAGCCCCAGCATTTT
TRBD1,TRBV28,14,TRBJ1-4,NA,CASSLRQGDEKLFF,TGTGCCAGCAGTTTAAGACAGGGCGATGAAAAACTGTTTTTT
NA,TRBV4-2,12,TRBJ1-1,NA,CASSHQNTEAFF,TGTGCCAGCAGCCACCAGAACACTGAAGCTTTCTTT
NA,TRBV7-2,14,TRBJ1-1,NA,CASSRESGNTEAFF,TGTGCCAGCAGCCGTGAATCTGGGAACACTGAAGCTTTCTTT
NA,TRBV2,13,TRBJ1-5,NA,CASSVRGVGPQHF,TGTGCCAGCAGTGTTCGGGGGGTAGGGCCCCAGCATTTT
TRBD2,TRBV11-2,19,TRBJ2-6,NA,CASSLGIGTSVPGANVLTF,TGTGCCAGCAGCTTAGGGATCGGGACTAGCGTCCCTGGGGCCAACGTCCTGACTTTC
TRBD1,TRBV5-4,17,TRBJ1-1,NA,CASSLGQGAPTSTEAFF,TGTGCCAGCAGCTTGGGTCAGGGGGCACCAACCAGCACTGAAGCTTTCTTT
NA,TRBV21-1,12,TRBJ2-7,NA,CAFQDRDLEQYF,TGTGCCTTCCAGGACAGGGACCTCGAGCAGTACTTC
NA,TRBV19,11,TRBJ2-1,NA,CASSPDGEQFF,TGTGCCAGTAGTCCGGACGGTGAGCAGTTCTTC
NA,TRBV2,11,TRBJ2-3,NA,CASREGDTQYF,TGTGCCAGCAGGGAGGGAGATACGCAGTATTTT
TRBD1,TRBV5-1,13,TRBJ1-2,once,CASSGDRTYGYTF,TGCGCCAGCAGCGGGGACAGGACCTATGGCTACACCTTC
NA,TRBV11-3,13,TRBJ2-1,NA,CASSLRGFNEQFF,TGTGCCAGCAGCTTAAGAGGGTTCAATGAGCAGTTCTTC
NA,TRBV4-1,13,TRBJ2-3,NA,CASSQDSPDTQYF,TGCGCCAGCAGCCAAGATTCTCCAGATACGCAGTATTTT
TRBD1,TRBV9,16,TRBJ2-7,NA,CASSSGAGGIFYEQYF,TGTGCCAGCAGCTCCGGGGCAGGGGGCATCTTCTACGAGCAGTACTTC
NA,TRBV29-1,13,TRBJ2-7,NA,CSVLTGGSYEQYF,TGCAGCGTGCTGACAGGAGGCTCCTACGAGCAGTACTTC
NA,TRBV10-1,12,TRBJ2-7,NA,CASSTGSYEQYF,TGCGCCAGCAGTACCGGGTCCTACGAGCAGTACTTC
NA,TRBV27,15,TRBJ2-7,few,CASSQGGGGPYEQYF,TGTGCCAGCAGCCAAGGGGGGGGAGGGCCCTACGAGCAGTACTTC
NA,TRBV2,12,TRBJ1-2,once,CASRGAAGGYTF,TGTGCCAGCAGGGGAGCCGCGGGTGGCTACACCTTC
NA,TRBV4-3,16,TRBJ1-1,NA,CASSQDRTAMNTEAFF,TGCGCCAGCAGCCAAGATCGGACGGCAATGAACACTGAAGCTTTCTTT
NA,TRBV19,11,TRBJ2-7,NA,CASSAAYEQYF,TGTGCCAGTAGTGCCGCCTACGAGCAGTACTTC
TRBD2,TRBV7-9,14,TRBJ2-7,NA,CASSEPLAGYEQYF,TGTGCCAGCAGCGAGCCACTAGCGGGCTACGAGCAGTACTTC
NA,TRBV18,15,TRBJ2-3,NA,CASSPRGGSTDTQYF,TGTGCCAGCTCACCCAGAGGGGGGAGCACAGATACGCAGTATTTT
NA,TRBV27,13,TRBJ2-7,NA,CASSPGVAYEQYF,TGTGCCAGCAGCCCCGGGGTAGCCTACGAGCAGTACTTC
NA,TRBV18,13,TRBJ2-5,NA,CASSGAGQETQYF,TGTGCCAGCTCCGGGGCGGGCCAAGAGACCCAGTACTTC
NA,TRBV4-3,15,TRBJ1-1,NA,CASSQEKTGFTEAFF,TGCGCCAGCAGCCAAGAGAAAACAGGGTTCACTGAAGCTTTCTTT
TRBD2,TRBV19,15,TRBJ2-7,NA,CASMATSGGSYEQYF,TGTGCCAGTATGGCGACTAGCGGGGGCTCCTACGAGCAGTACTTC
TRBD1,TRBV19,17,TRBJ1-5,NA,CASSMVRQGASNQPQHF,TGTGCCAGTAGTATGGTCCGTCAGGGGGCTAGCAATCAGCCCCAGCATTTT
TRBD2,TRBV19,18,TRBJ2-3,NA,CASSKSSGRTSVTDTQYF,TGTGCCAGTAGTAAGTCTAGCGGGAGGACCTCGGTCACAGATACGCAGTATTTT
NA,TRBV5-6,15,TRBJ1-3,NA,CASSLLDNSGNTIYF,TGTGCCAGCAGCTTATTGGACAACTCTGGAAACACCATATATTTT
TRBD2,TRBV5-1,15,TRBJ2-1,NA,CASSEPGLGFNEQFF,TGCGCCAGCAGCGAACCGGGACTAGGTTTCAATGAGCAGTTCTTC
NA,TRBV7-9,16,TRBJ2-3,NA,CASSPLGGGHTDTQYF,TGTGCCAGCAGCCCCTTAGGTGGGGGGCACACAGATACGCAGTATTTT
NA,TRBV14,13,TRBJ1-2,NA,CASSRAGNYGYTF,TGTGCCAGCAGTCGGGCGGGGAACTATGGCTACACCTTC
TRBD2,TRBV7-2,19,TRBJ2-1,NA,CASSSTLAGSVGTYNEQFF,TGTGCCAGCAGCTCTACCCTAGCGGGATCGGTGGGAACCTACAATGAGCAGTTCTTC
TRBD1,TRBV18,16,TRBJ1-1,NA,CASSSLGGQKNTEAFF,TGTGCCAGCTCGTCACTGGGGGGACAGAAGAACACTGAAGCTTTCTTT
NA,TRBV19,12,TRBJ2-7,NA,CASSTQAYEQYF,TGTGCCAGTAGTACACAGGCTTACGAGCAGTACTTC
TRBD1,TRBV5-8,14,TRBJ1-5,NA,CASSYRTGRQPQHF,TGTGCCAGCAGCTATAGGACAGGGCGTCAGCCCCAGCATTTT
TRBD2,TRBV10-3,14,TRBJ2-2,NA,CAISEERDAGELFF,TGTGCCATCAGTGAAGAGCGGGACGCCGGGGAGCTGTTTTTT
NA,TRBV11-2,14,TRBJ1-4,NA,CASSLETTNEKLFF,TGTGCCAGCAGCTTAGAAACAACTAATGAAAAACTGTTTTTT
NA,TRBV27,12,TRBJ1-4,NA,CATRQRNEKLFF,TGTGCCACCAGACAGCGGAATGAAAAACTGTTTTTT
NA,TRBV18,16,TRBJ2-6,NA,CASSPGGNSGANVLTF,TGTGCCAGCTCACCAGGCGGCAACTCTGGGGCCAACGTCCTGACTTTC
TRBD1,TRBV27,14,TRBJ1-2,NA,CASSISTGTDGYTF,TGTGCCAGCAGTATTTCGACAGGGACCGATGGCTACACCTTC
NA,TRBV19,13,TRBJ1-1,once,CATSPEPRGEAFF,TGTGCCACCTCCCCCGAGCCCAGGGGAGAAGCTTTCTTT
TRBD2,TRBV9,15,TRBJ2-1,NA,CASSETSGQNNEQFF,TGTGCCAGCAGCGAGACTAGCGGACAGAACAATGAGCAGTTCTTC
NA,TRBV6-5,12,TRBJ1-2,NA,CASSSRGDGYTF,TGTGCCAGCAGTTCCAGAGGGGATGGCTACACCTTC
NA,TRBV29-1,11,TRBJ2-5,NA,CSVAGKETQYF,TGCAGCGTTGCAGGGAAGGAGACCCAGTACTTC
TRBD1,TRBV18,15,TRBJ2-2,NA,CASSPQTGLTGELFF,TGTGCCAGCTCACCACAGACAGGGCTGACCGGGGAGCTGTTTTTT
NA,TRBV4-1,18,TRBJ1-5,NA,CASSPVLGGGASNQPQHF,TGCGCCAGCAGCCCGGTCCTGGGCGGGGGGGCGAGCAATCAGCCCCAGCATTTT
NA,TRBV29-1,15,TRBJ2-7,NA,CSVEDPGTSSYEQYF,TGCAGCGTTGAAGATCCCGGGACAAGCTCCTACGAGCAGTACTTC
NA,TRBV6-6,15,TRBJ1-2,few,CASSYSAGNNYGYTF,TGTGCCAGCAGTTACTCGGCAGGAAACAACTATGGCTACACCTTC
TRBD2,TRBV14,14,TRBJ2-7,NA,CASSPGGGSYEQYF,TGTGCCAGCAGCCCCGGGGGGGGCTCCTACGAGCAGTACTTC